Presented here are 28 T cell receptor beta chains from one specimen sequenced in a study of blood T cell repertoires in COVID-19. Method: immunoSEQ multiplex PCR; TCRdb's copy keeps in-frame clones and lacks some. Seen here are about 140,000 clones, 75% to 80% observed once, and the top ten hold approximately 9.4%. The material sequenced was peripheral blood. The receptors here all came from a woman aged 45-59 years with active or convalescent COVID-19.

Only one count was recorded for this clone. This rearrangement joins TRBV7-3 to TRBJ1-1; D call uncertain. This CDR3 is built from 13 residues. The V end lost 3 bases, the J end lost 1 base, and 6 bases lay between the germline ends. The germline CDR1 and CDR2 sequences are SGHTA and FQGTGA. Here the CDR3 DNA reads TGTGCCAGCAGCTTTTCCGGGAACACTGAAGCTTTCTTT. Amino acid sequence: CASSFSGNTEAFF.

The table lists this clone with a count of one. V gene TRBV5-6 combines with J gene TRBJ2-1; D might be TRBD2 (5 bases). Trimming took off 2 bases at V and 4 bases at J, with 13 bases between the two ends. Per germline, CDR1 SGHDT and CDR2 YYEEEE. The CDR3 covers 15 residues. This chain's CDR3 is CASSLTGSAYNEQFF. The CDR3 bases are TGTGCCAGCAGCTTAACGGGGAGTGCTTACAATGAGCAGTTCTTC.

The count of this clone is one. V gene TRBV11-2 combines with J gene TRBJ1-2, with TRBD1 as a possible D gene (6 bases). CDR1 is SGHAT and CDR2 is FQNNGV in the germline V gene. The CDR3 sequence is 15 residues long. Trimming took off 0 bases at V and 8 bases at J, with 16 bases between the two ends. The CDR3 nucleotides are TGTGCCAGCAGCTTAGACCCGCAGGGGTCCGGGGGCTACACCTTC. Its protein is CASSLDPQGSGGYTF.

The chain employs TRBV9 and TRBJ2-1, with D unclear. The CDR3 is 14 residues long. Trimming removed 2 bases at V and 2 bases at J, with 8 bases between. The germline CDR1 and CDR2 sequences are SGDLS and YYNGEE. The CDR3, as DNA: TGTGCCAGCAGCGTCGAGGAGCCCTACAATGAGCAGTTCTTC. Translated, it gives CASSVEEPYNEQFF.

This clone was seen a few times. This rearrangement joins TRBV15 to TRBJ2-7, with 9 positions matching TRBD2. The CDR3 totals 15 residues. Trimming at V came to 0 bases and at J to 2 bases, leaving 2 bases not matched to a gene. Germline assignment: CDR1 LNHNV and CDR2 YYDKDF (reference sequence). DNA of the CDR3: TGTGCCACCAGCAGAGAGGTAGCGGGGGCCTACGAGCAGTACTTC. Protein sequence: CATSREVAGAYEQYF. Supplemented by reference TRBV15 and TRBJ2-7, the full variable domain reads DAMVIQNPRYQVTQFGKPVTLSCSQTLNHNVMYWYQQKSSQAPKLLFHYYDKDFNNEADTPDNFQSRRPNTSFCFLDIRSPGLGDTAMYLCATSREVAGAYEQYFGPGTRLTVT.

The chain couples TRBV29-1 to TRBJ2-5, with a possible D match to TRBD2 (6 bases). V was trimmed by 5 bases and J by 5 bases, leaving 15 bases between them. The germline V gene has CDR1 SQVTM and CDR2 ANQGSEA. CDR3 length: 13 amino acids. The CDR3 spells CSVRGGTSETQYF. The CDR3 nucleotides are TGCAGCGTTCGTGGGGGGACCTCGGAGACCCAGTACTTC.

This chain uses TRBV30 with TRBJ1-2; 7 bases map to TRBD1. Per the germline V gene, CDR1 is GTSNPN and CDR2 is SVGIG (reference sequence). The CDR3 is 14 amino acids. Trimming removed 2 bases from V and 8 bases from J; junction bases left unmatched: 11. This chain's CDR3 is CAWSYGLTGEGYTF. In DNA, the CDR3 is TGTGCCTGGAGTTACGGCCTCACAGGGGAAGGCTACACCTTC.

The rearrangement links TRBV5-4 to TRBJ1-2; a possible D gene is TRBD1 (6 bases). The CDR3 contains 13 residues. Trimming pared 0 bases from V and 7 bases from J, leaving 10 bases between. In germline, CDR1 is SGHNT, CDR2 YYREEE (reference sequence). In DNA, the CDR3 is TGTGCCAGCAGCTTGGGCAGGGGTCTTGGCTACACCTTC. It yields the protein CASSLGRGLGYTF. The entire variable domain, with the rest obtained from reference TRBV5-4 and TRBJ1-2, is as follows: ETGVTQSPTHLIKTRGQQVTLRCSSQSGHNTVSWYQQALGQGPQFIFQYYREEENGRGNFPPRFSGLQFPNYSSELNVNALELDDSALYLCASSLGRGLGYTFGSGTRLTVV.

Only a few counts were recorded for this clone. CDR3 bases: TGTGCCAGCAGCCTGGGATGGCCTAATGAAAAACTGTTTTTT. Translated: CASSLGWPNEKLFF. The chain has TRBV5-5 and TRBJ1-4; D uncertain. This CDR3 is built from 14 residues. Germline V lookup: CDR1 SGHKS, CDR2 YYEKEE (reference sequence). Trimming shortened V by 4 bases and J by 3 bases, and 10 bases separated the two germline ends.

The chain carries TRBV6-5 and TRBJ2-1; D might be TRBD1 (5 bases). This CDR3 has 13 residues. Germline CDR1 and CDR2: MNHEY and SVGAGI. As DNA, the CDR3 is TGTGCTACCCAGGGTTTATCCTACAATGAGCAGTTCTTC. Protein product: CATQGLSYNEQFF.

The rearrangement uses TRBV7-2 and TRBJ2-7; no definite D call. V was shortened by 5 bases and J by 6 bases, with 17 bases between the two germline ends. Germline V lookup: CDR1 SGHTA, CDR2 FQGNSA. This CDR3 comprises 14 residues. The CDR3 reads CASSHGVPDGEQYF. The CDR3 DNA reads TGTGCCAGCAGCCACGGAGTGCCCGATGGCGAGCAGTACTTC.

This chain links TRBV2 with TRBJ1-1; no definite D call. CDR1 and CDR2 (germline): SNHLY, FYNNEI. The CDR3 covers 12 residues. Trimming left V 6 bases short and J 4 bases short, with 9 bases between. For the CDR3, the DNA is TGTGCCAGCAGCCCCCTTCGCACTGAAGCTTTCTTT. Translation: CASSPLRTEAFF.

The J gene is TRBJ1-5, the V gene TRBV6-2 or TRBV6-3; unclear D gene. The CDR3 is 12 amino acids. Germline CDR1 and CDR2: MNHEY and SVGEGT. The V gene lost 4 bases and the J gene lost 5 bases, with 6 bases spanning the gap. CDR3 protein: CASSSGHQPQHF. The CDR3 nucleotides read TGTGCCAGCAGTTCTGGGCATCAGCCCCAGCATTTT.

This clone was observed many times. CDR3 bases: TGCGCCAGCAGCTTGGCCGGTGGCAGGGGAGAGTCACCCCTCCACTTT. As protein: CASSLAGGRGESPLHF. The chain employs TRBV5-1 and TRBJ1-6, with a possible D match to TRBD1 (6 bases). Germline CDR1 is SGHRS and CDR2 is YFSETQ. V was trimmed by 0 bases and J by 10 bases, leaving 17 bases between them. The CDR3 has 16 amino acids.

This clone was seen a handful of times. J is TRBJ2-5 and V is TRBV4-2; 11 nucleotides line up with TRBD2. The CDR3 has 20 residues. Per the germline V gene, CDR1 is LGHNA and CDR2 is YNFKEQ. Trimming removed 4 bases from V and 5 bases from J; junction bases left unmatched: 21. The CDR3 here is CASSPLPGTSGFGPLETQYF. The CDR3 bases are TGTGCCAGCAGCCCACTTCCCGGGACTAGCGGTTTTGGTCCCTTGGAGACCCAGTACTTC.

The rearrangement uses TRBV5-1 and TRBJ2-3; 7 bases match TRBD2. The CDR3 runs 14 residues. Germline CDR1 is SGHRS and CDR2 is YFSETQ. V lost 2 bases to trimming and J lost 4 bases; unmatched junction nucleotides: 4. CDR3 sequence reads: CASSLWLAADTQYF. Written as DNA, the CDR3 is TGCGCCAGCAGCTTATGGCTAGCGGCAGATACGCAGTATTTT.

The chain carries TRBV28 and TRBJ2-7; 11 bases align to TRBD1. The germline gives CDR1 MDHEN, CDR2 SYDVKM. The CDR3 is made up of 14 amino acids. V gave up 6 bases and J gave up 9 bases; unmatched junction bases: 10. The CDR3 loop is CASRAPGQGVGQYF. The CDR3 DNA reads as TGTGCCAGCAGGGCCCCGGGACAGGGGGTCGGGCAGTACTTC.

The genes are TRBV3-1 (or the pseudogene TRBV3-2) and TRBJ2-1, with 8 bases aligning to TRBD2. The CDR3 contains 15 residues. Germline V gives CDR1 LGHDT, CDR2 YNNKEL (reference sequence). V dropped 1 base and J dropped 3; count of bases not matched to a gene: 2. CDR3 in DNA: TGTGCCAGCAGCCAAGGCGGGAGGAACTACAATGAGCAGTTCTTC. Translated: CASSQGGRNYNEQFF.

The rearrangement uses TRBV5-4 and TRBJ2-1; 7 bases match TRBD2. V dropped 4 bases and J dropped 7; count of bases not matched to a gene: 11. The germline V gene encodes CDR1 SGHNT and CDR2 YYREEE (reference sequence). There are 15 residues in the CDR3. CDR3 amino acids: CASSPGLGDANEQFF. The CDR3 bases are TGTGCCAGCAGCCCTGGACTAGGAGACGCGAATGAGCAGTTCTTC.

V gene TRBV5-1 combines with J gene TRBJ1-1, with unresolved D. V was shortened by 4 bases and J by 4 bases, with 14 bases between the two germline ends. Germline loops: CDR1 SGHRS, CDR2 YFSETQ. The length of the CDR3 is 14 residues. The CDR3, as DNA: TGCGCCAGCAGCCTGTACGGGGTAACCACTGAAGCTTTCTTT. Amino acids: CASSLYGVTTEAFF. Drawing the rest from reference TRBV5-1 and TRBJ1-1, the complete variable domain is KAGVTQTPRYLIKTRGQQVTLSCSPISGHRSVSWYQQTPGQGLQFLFEYFSETQRNKGNFPGRFSGRQFSNSRSEMNVSTLELGDSALYLCASSLYGVTTEAFFGQGTRLTVV.

The V gene is TRBV25-1, the J gene TRBJ2-5, with D tentatively TRBD1 (7 bases). The CDR3 has 15 residues. The V gene lost 2 bases and the J gene lost 2 bases, with 12 bases spanning the gap. Germline V gene sequence: CDR1 MGHDK, CDR2 SYGVNS. The CDR3 spells CASSEAGGIQETQYF. The CDR3 DNA reads as TGTGCCAGCAGTGAAGCAGGGGGGATACAAGAGACCCAGTACTTC.

This chain links TRBV27 with TRBJ1-2; TRBD1 agrees at 7 bases. The V and J ends lost 5 bases and 8 bases, in that order; junction bases with no gene match: 11. The CDR3 spans 14 residues. Germline CDR1 reads MNHEY; CDR2 reads SMNVEV (reference sequence). The CDR3 spells CASSRNRGLSGYTF. CDR3 DNA: TGTGCCAGCAGTCGAAACAGGGGTTTATCCGGCTACACCTTC.

The chain has TRBV7-8 and TRBJ1-1; D gene ambiguous. The CDR3 spans 14 residues. From germline, CDR1 is SGHVS and CDR2 FQNEAQ. V was cut by 1 base and J by 5 bases, with 11 bases left in between. The CDR3 is CASSLGSRGTEAFF. The CDR3 DNA follows: TGTGCCAGCAGCTTAGGGTCTCGAGGGACTGAAGCTTTCTTT.

The genes are TRBV6-5 and TRBJ1-1; TRBD1 matches 7 bases. The CDR3 is 13 residues long. Germline lookup yields CDR1 MNHEY and CDR2 SVGAGI. Losses at the gene ends were 6 bases for V and 5 bases for J; bases not matched to a gene: 6. The CDR3 nucleotides read TGTGCCAGCAGCCCCCCGGGACAGACTGAAGCTTTCTTT. It is translated as CASSPPGQTEAFF.

The V and J genes are TRBV5-6 and TRBJ2-7; possible D gene TRBD1, 6 bases. CDR3 length: 15 residues. Trimming took off 0 bases at V and 1 base at J, with 11 bases between the two ends. Germline values: CDR1 SGHDT, CDR2 YYEEEE. CDR3 sequence (DNA): TGTGCCAGCAGCTTGGTGGGGGCCCTGTCCTACGAGCAGTACTTC. Its protein product is CASSLVGALSYEQYF.

This chain joins TRBV6-2 or TRBV6-3 and TRBJ2-1; tentative D call: TRBD2 (5 bases). CDR1 is MNHEY and CDR2 is SVGEGT in the germline V gene. V shed 2 bases and J shed 7 bases, with 18 bases lying between them. This CDR3 contains 16 residues. DNA of the CDR3: TGTGCCAGCAGTTACCCGCTTGCGGGCCAATTGAATGAGCAGTTCTTC. Its translation: CASSYPLAGQLNEQFF.

CDR3 bases: TGTGCCAGCAGCTGGGACACTAGCAATCAGCCCCAGCATTTT. As protein: CASSWDTSNQPQHF. The chain couples TRBV6-2 or TRBV6-3 to TRBJ1-5, with D perhaps matching TRBD1 (6 bases). Looked up from germline, CDR1 is MNHEY and CDR2 is SVGEGT. There are 14 residues in the CDR3. With 6 bases removed from V and 0 bases from J, the gap between germline ends came to 9 bases.

This chain joins TRBV7-2 and TRBJ1-3; D is ambiguous. Germline CDR1 reads SGHTA; CDR2 reads FQGNSA. V was shortened by 3 bases and J by 0 bases, with 12 bases between the two germline ends. The CDR3 length is 16 residues. CDR3 sequence: CASSFQADLSGNTIYF. Written as DNA, the CDR3 is TGTGCCAGCAGCTTCCAGGCCGACCTCTCTGGAAACACCATATATTTT.